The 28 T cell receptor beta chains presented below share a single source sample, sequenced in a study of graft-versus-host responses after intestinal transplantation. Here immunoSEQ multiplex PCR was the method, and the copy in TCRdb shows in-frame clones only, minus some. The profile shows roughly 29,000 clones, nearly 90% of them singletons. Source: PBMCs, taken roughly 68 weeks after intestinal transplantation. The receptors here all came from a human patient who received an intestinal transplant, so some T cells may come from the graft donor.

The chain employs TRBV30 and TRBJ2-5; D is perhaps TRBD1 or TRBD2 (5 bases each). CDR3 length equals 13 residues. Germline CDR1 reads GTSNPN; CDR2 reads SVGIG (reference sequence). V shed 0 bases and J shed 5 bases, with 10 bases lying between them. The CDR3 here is CAWSVDRGETQYF. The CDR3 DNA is TGTGCCTGGAGTGTTGACAGAGGGGAGACCCAGTACTTC.

The CDR3, as DNA: TGTGCCAGCAGCTTCGCGGGGTGGGGGAATGAGCAGTTCTTC. Its translation is CASSFAGWGNEQFF. V is TRBV7-8 and J is TRBJ2-1; D perhaps matches TRBD2 (6 bases). The V gene's germline CDR1 is SGHVS and CDR2 FQNEAQ. This CDR3 has 14 amino acids. With 3 bases removed from V and 7 bases from J, the gap between germline ends came to 13 bases.

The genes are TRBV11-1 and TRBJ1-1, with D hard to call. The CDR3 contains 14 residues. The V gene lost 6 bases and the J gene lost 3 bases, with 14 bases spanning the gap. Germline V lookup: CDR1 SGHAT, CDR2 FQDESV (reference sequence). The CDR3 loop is CASSLDRADTEAFF. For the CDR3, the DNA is TGTGCCAGCAGTTTGGACCGCGCGGACACTGAAGCTTTCTTT.

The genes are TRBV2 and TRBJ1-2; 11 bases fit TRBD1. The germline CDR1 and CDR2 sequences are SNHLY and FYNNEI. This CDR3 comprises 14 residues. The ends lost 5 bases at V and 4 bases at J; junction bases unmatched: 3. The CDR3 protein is CASSPDRGPYGYTF. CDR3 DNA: TGTGCCAGCAGTCCGGACAGGGGGCCCTATGGCTACACCTTC. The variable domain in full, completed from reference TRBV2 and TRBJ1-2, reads EPEVTQTPSHQVTQMGQEVILRCVPISNHLYFYWYRQILGQKVEFLVSFYNNEISEKSEIFDDQFSVERPDGSNFTLKIRSTKLEDSAMYFCASSPDRGPYGYTFGSGTRLTVV.

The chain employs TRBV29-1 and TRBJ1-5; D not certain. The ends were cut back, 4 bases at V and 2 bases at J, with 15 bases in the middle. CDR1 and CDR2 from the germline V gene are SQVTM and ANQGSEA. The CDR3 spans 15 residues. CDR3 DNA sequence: TGCAGCGTTGCGGACGGATTTTTGGGCAATCAGCCCCAGCATTTT. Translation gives CSVADGFLGNQPQHF.

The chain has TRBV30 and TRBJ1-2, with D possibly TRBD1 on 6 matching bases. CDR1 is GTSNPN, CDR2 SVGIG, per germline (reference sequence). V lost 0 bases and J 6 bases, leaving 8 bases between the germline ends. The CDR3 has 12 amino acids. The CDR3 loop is CAWSVQGHGYTF. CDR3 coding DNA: TGTGCCTGGAGTGTCCAGGGGCATGGCTACACCTTC.

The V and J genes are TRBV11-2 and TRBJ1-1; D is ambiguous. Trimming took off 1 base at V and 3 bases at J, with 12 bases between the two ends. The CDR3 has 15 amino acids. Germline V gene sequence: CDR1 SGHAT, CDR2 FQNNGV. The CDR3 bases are TGTGCCAGCAGCTTAGGACATGGACGGCACACTGAAGCTTTCTTT. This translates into CASSLGHGRHTEAFF.

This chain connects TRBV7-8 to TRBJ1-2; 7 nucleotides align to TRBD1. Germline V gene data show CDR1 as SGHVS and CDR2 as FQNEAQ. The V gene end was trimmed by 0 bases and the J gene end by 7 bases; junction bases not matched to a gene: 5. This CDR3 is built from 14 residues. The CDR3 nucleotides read TGTGCCAGCAGCTTAGCAGGGGGCGCCGTTGGCTACACCTTC. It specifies CASSLAGGAVGYTF.

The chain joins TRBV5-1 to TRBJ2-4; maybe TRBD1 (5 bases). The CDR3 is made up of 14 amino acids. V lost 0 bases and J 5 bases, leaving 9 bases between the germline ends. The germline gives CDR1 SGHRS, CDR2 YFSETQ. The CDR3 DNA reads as TGCGCCAGCAGCTTGGGCTGGACACAAAACATTCAGTACTTC. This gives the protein CASSLGWTQNIQYF.

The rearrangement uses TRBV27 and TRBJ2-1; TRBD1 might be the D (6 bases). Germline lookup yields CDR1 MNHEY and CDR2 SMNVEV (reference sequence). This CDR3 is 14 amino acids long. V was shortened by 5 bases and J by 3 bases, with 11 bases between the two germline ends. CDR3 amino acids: CASSGGYVYNEQFF. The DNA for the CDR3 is TGTGCCAGCAGTGGGGGCTACGTCTACAATGAGCAGTTCTTC.

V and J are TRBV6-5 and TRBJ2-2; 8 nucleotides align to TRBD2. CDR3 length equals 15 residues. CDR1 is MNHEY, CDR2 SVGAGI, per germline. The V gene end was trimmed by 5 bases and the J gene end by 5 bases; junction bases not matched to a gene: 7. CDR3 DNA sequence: TGTGCCAGCAGTCCCCGGGGGGGAGGGACCGGGGAGCTGTTTTTT. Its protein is CASSPRGGGTGELFF.

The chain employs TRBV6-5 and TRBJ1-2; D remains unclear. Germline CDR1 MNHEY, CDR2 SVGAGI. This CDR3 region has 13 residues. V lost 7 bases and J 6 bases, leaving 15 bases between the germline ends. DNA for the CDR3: TGTGCCAGCACGGGAGGACCGGCTGATGGCTACACCTTC. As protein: CASTGGPADGYTF.

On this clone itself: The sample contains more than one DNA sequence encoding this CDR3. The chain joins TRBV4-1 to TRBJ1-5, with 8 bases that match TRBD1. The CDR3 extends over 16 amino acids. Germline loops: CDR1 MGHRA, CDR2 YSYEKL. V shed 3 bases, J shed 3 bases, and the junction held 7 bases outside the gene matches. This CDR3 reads CASSHPPGQVNQPQHF. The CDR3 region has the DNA TGCGCCAGCAGCCACCCTCCGGGACAGGTCAATCAGCCCCAGCATTTT.

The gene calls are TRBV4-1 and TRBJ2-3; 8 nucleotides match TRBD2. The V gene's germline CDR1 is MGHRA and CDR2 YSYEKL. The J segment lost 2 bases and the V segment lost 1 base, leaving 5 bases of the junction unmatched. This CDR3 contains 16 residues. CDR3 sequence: CASSQVPGGITDTQYF. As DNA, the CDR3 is TGCGCCAGCAGCCAAGTCCCGGGAGGGATCACAGATACGCAGTATTTT.

CDR3 amino acids: CASTGQGSNTEAFF. The CDR3 nucleotides read TGTGCCAGCACCGGACAGGGATCGAACACTGAAGCTTTCTTT. The chain is built from TRBV6-5 and TRBJ1-1; 8 bases map to TRBD1. Germline lookup yields CDR1 MNHEY and CDR2 SVGAGI. V gave up 7 bases and J gave up 1 base; unmatched junction bases: 5. This CDR3 spans 14 amino acids.

CDR3 coding DNA: TGTGCCAGCAGCTTGAACAGCCAAGAGACCCAGTACTTC. Its translation: CASSLNSQETQYF. V gene TRBV7-7 combines with J gene TRBJ2-5, with no clear D. Germline values: CDR1 SSHAT, CDR2 FNYEAQ (reference sequence). There are 13 residues in the CDR3. V gave up 3 bases and J gave up 1 base, with 6 bases separating them. The full variable domain, rest sourced from reference TRBV7-7 and TRBJ2-5, is GAGVSQSPRYKVTKRGQDVTLRCDPISSHATLYWYQQALGQGPEFLTYFNYEAQPDKSGLPSDRFSAERPEGSISTLTIQRTEQRDSAMYRCASSLNSQETQYFGPGTRLLVL.

The CDR3 reads CASSVQVGGRDTEAFF. The CDR3 DNA sequence: TGTGCCAGCAGCGTCCAGGTGGGGGGGCGAGACACTGAAGCTTTCTTT. The chain links TRBV9 to TRBJ1-1, with D possibly being TRBD1 (6 bases). The CDR3 extends over 16 amino acids. In germline, CDR1 is SGDLS, CDR2 YYNGEE. The V gene lost 2 bases and the J gene lost 3 bases, with 17 bases spanning the gap. The full variable domain, rest sourced from reference TRBV9 and TRBJ1-1, is DSGVTQTPKHLITATGQRVTLRCSPRSGDLSVYWYQQSLDQGLQFLIQYYNGEERAKGNILERFSAQQFPDLHSELNLSSLELGDSALYFCASSVQVGGRDTEAFFGQGTRLTVV.

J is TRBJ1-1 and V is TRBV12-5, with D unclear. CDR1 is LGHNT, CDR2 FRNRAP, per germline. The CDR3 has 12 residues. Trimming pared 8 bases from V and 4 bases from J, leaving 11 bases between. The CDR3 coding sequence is TGTGCTAGTAAGGTCCGGACCACTGAAGCTTTCTTT. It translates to CASKVRTTEAFF.

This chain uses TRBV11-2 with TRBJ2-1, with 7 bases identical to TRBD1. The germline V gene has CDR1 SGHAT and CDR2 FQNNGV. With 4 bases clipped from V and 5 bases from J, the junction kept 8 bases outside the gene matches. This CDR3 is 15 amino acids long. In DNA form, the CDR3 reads TGTGCCAGCAGCTCTCAGACAGGGAAGGACAATGAGCAGTTCTTC. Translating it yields CASSSQTGKDNEQFF.

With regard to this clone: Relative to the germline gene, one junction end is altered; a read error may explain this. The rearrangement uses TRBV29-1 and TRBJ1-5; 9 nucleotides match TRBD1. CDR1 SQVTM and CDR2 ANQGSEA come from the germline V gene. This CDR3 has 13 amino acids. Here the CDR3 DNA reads TGCAGCGTTCAAGACAGGGGGAATCAGCCCCAGCATTTT. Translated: CSVQDRGNQPQHF.

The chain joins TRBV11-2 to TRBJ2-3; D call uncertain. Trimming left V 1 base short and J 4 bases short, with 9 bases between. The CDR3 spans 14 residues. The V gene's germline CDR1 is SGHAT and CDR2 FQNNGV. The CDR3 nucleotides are TGTGCCAGCAGCTTAGCCCCAGCTGCAGATACGCAGTATTTT. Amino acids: CASSLAPAADTQYF.

In DNA form, the CDR3 reads TGTGCCACCAGCTACTCAGGGGTTGGCACTAATGAAAAACTGTTTTTT. This encodes CATSYSGVGTNEKLFF. The chain has TRBV15 and TRBJ1-4; possible D gene TRBD1, 6 bases. V was pared by 5 bases and J by 2 bases, with 15 bases between. Germline loops: CDR1 LNHNV, CDR2 YYDKDF (reference sequence). CDR3 size: 16 residues.

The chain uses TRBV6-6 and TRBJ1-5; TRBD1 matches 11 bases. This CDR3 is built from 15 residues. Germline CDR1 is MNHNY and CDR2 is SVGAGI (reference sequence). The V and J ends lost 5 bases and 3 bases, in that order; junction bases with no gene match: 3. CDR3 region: CASSTGQGDNQPQHF. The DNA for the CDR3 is TGTGCCAGCAGTACGGGACAGGGGGACAATCAGCCCCAGCATTTT.

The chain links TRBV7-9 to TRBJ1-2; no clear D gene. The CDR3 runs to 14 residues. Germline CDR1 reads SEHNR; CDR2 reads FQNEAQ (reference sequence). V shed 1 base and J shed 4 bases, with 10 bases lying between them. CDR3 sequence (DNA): TGTGCCAGCAGCTTAGTGTCTCCGGCCTATGGCTACACCTTC. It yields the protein CASSLVSPAYGYTF.

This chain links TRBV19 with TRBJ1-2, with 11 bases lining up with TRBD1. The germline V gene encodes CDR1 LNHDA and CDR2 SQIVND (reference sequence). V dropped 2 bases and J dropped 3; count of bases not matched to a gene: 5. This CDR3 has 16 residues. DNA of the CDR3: TGTGCCAGTAGTATAACGGGGACAGGGGGGCACTATGGCTACACCTTC. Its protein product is CASSITGTGGHYGYTF. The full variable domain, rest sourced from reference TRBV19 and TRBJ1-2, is DGGITQSPKYLFRKEGQNVTLSCEQNLNHDAMYWYRQDPGQGLRLIYYSQIVNDFQKGDIAEGYSVSREKKESFPLTVTSAQKNPTAFYLCASSITGTGGHYGYTFGSGTRLTVV.

CDR3 sequence: CASSPLWGSALTDTQYF. The CDR3 DNA sequence: TGTGCCAGCAGCCCCCTGTGGGGTAGCGCACTCACAGATACGCAGTATTTT. The gene calls are TRBV9 and TRBJ2-3; tentative D call: TRBD2 (5 bases). Trimming cost V 4 bases and J 2 bases, with 20 bases left between them. Germline V CDR1 and CDR2: SGDLS, YYNGEE. The CDR3 is 17 amino acids.

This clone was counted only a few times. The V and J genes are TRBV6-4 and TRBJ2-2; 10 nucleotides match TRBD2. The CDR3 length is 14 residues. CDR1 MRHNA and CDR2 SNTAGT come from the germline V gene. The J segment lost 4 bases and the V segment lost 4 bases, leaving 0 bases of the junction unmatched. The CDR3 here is CASSASGSTGELFF. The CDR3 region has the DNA TGTGCCAGCAGTGCTAGCGGGAGCACCGGGGAGCTGTTTTTT.

In DNA, the CDR3 is TGTGCCAGCAGACCCAGAGCGGGGGGGCCCTACAATGAGCAGTTCTTC. Its protein is CASRPRAGGPYNEQFF. This rearrangement joins TRBV7-9 to TRBJ2-1; 10 bases align to TRBD2. CDR1 is SEHNR and CDR2 is FQNEAQ in the germline V gene (reference sequence). The CDR3 covers 16 residues. Germline trimming cut 6 bases from V and 2 bases from J; bases unmatched to any gene: 7.